These T cell receptor beta chains were read from a single sample in a study of blood T cell repertoires in COVID-19. Data came from immunoSEQ multiplex PCR; TCRdb stores just in-frame clones and leaves some out. The top ten clones hold roughly 4.3% of a sample with about 98,000 clones, around nine tenths of them seen once. Sequences were obtained from peripheral blood. The receptors here all came from a man aged 65 to 85 with acute or convalescent COVID-19. Both conserved end residues are part of each CDR3. A D gene is named only where the DNA matches it firmly. Clone size is stated in some rows and not others, as once, few, many or a class when expanded.

j_gene	v_gene	abundance	d_gene	CDR3nt	CDR3aa
TRBJ1-5	TRBV28	.	.	TGTGCCAGCAGTTCTCAGAATCAGCCCCAGCATTTT	CASSSQNQPQHF
TRBJ1-4	TRBV19	.	.	TGTGCCAGTAGTATCGGCAGGGGAAATGAAAAACTGTTTTTT	CASSIGRGNEKLFF
TRBJ1-5	TRBV18	.	.	TGTGCCAGCTCACCCACCGGTGGTCAGCCCCAGCATTTT	CASSPTGGQPQHF
TRBJ1-2	TRBV6-1	.	.	TGTGCCAGCAGTGAAGCCATAGGGGGTGGCTACACCTTC	CASSEAIGGGYTF
TRBJ2-1	TRBV24-1	.	.	TGTGCCACCAGTGACACCGACTCACACAATGAGCAGTTCTTC	CATSDTDSHNEQFF
TRBJ1-1	TRBV5-1	.	TRBD1	TGCGCCAGCAGCCTATCAGGGGGCGCAATGAGGTATACTGAAGCTTTCTTT	CASSLSGGAMRYTEAFF
TRBJ1-1	TRBV28	.	.	TGTGCCAGCAGTTTAGACAGTAATGCTTTCTTT	CASSLDSNAFF
TRBJ2-7	TRBV14	.	TRBD1	TGTGCCAGCAGCCGGGACAGGGGAGTCGACGAGCAGTACTTC	CASSRDRGVDEQYF
TRBJ2-7	TRBV29-1	.	.	TGCAGCGTTCTTAAGTTACAGGCCGCAAGGTACGAGCAGTACTTC	CSVLKLQAARYEQYF
TRBJ1-1	TRBV28	.	.	TGTGCCAGCAGCATCTGGCTGAACACTGAAGCTTTCTTT	CASSIWLNTEAFF
TRBJ1-2	TRBV11-2	few	.	TGTGCCAGCAGCGTTTCAATTGACAGGCACTATGGCTACACCTTC	CASSVSIDRHYGYTF
TRBJ2-3	TRBV6-5	.	TRBD1	TGTGCCATCACCCGGGGACAGAGCACAGATACGCAGTATTTT	CAITRGQSTDTQYF
TRBJ2-7	TRBV6-2/TRBV6-3	.	.	TGTGCCAGCAGTTACCAGGGGCACCACGAGCAGTACTTC	CASSYQGHHEQYF
TRBJ2-3	TRBV7-3	.	TRBD2	TGTGCCAGCAGCCCTGGCGGGGGTCCAGATACGCAGTATTTT	CASSPGGGPDTQYF
TRBJ1-2	TRBV5-1	.	.	TGCGCCAGCACCGAAGGGGCGGATAACTATGGCTACACCTTC	CASTEGADNYGYTF
TRBJ2-7	TRBV7-8	.	TRBD1	TGTGCCAGCAGCTTAGAGACAGGGCTTAGGCAGACCTACGAGCAGTACTTC	CASSLETGLRQTYEQYF
TRBJ1-5	TRBV5-4	.	.	TGTGCCAGCAGCAGACAGCCGTCTTATAGCAATCAGCCCCAGCATTTT	CASSRQPSYSNQPQHF
TRBJ2-2	TRBV6-6	.	TRBD2	TGTGCCAGCAGTGGCGGGGGGTTACCCGGGGAGCTGTTTTTT	CASSGGGLPGELFF
TRBJ2-4	TRBV5-1	.	TRBD1	TGCGCCAGCAGCGAGGGACAGGGAGTAAACATTCAGTACTTC	CASSEGQGVNIQYF
TRBJ1-5	TRBV28	.	.	TGTGCCAGCAGCCCGTACCGCGGTTCGGGCAATCAGCCCCAGCATTTT	CASSPYRGSGNQPQHF
TRBJ2-1	TRBV3-1/TRBV3-2	.	TRBD1	TGTGCCAGCAGCACCGGACAGGGAGGACACAATGAGCAGTTCTTC	CASSTGQGGHNEQFF
TRBJ1-6	TRBV6-5	.	TRBD1	TGTGCCAGCAGTTCCTGGACAGGGCGAAATTCACCCCTCCACTTT	CASSSWTGRNSPLHF
TRBJ1-1	TRBV18	.	TRBD1	TGTGCCAGCTCGCCGGACAGGGTAACTGAAGCTTTCTTT	CASSPDRVTEAFF
TRBJ1-2	TRBV20-1	.	.	TGCAGTGCTAGTCAGGGTTCCTATGGCTACACCTTC	CSASQGSYGYTF
TRBJ2-3	TRBV5-1	.	.	TGCGCCAGCAGCTTTGGAGCAGGGGGGACAGATACGCAGTATTTT	CASSFGAGGTDTQYF
TRBJ2-1	TRBV28	.	.	TGTGCCAGCAGTTTAAGTAGTCTCTCCTTAACCGAGCAGTTCTTC	CASSLSSLSLTEQFF
TRBJ2-7	TRBV3-1/TRBV3-2	.	.	TGTGCCAGCACCCAGGGGAGGACCGCCTACGAGCAGTACTTC	CASTQGRTAYEQYF
TRBJ2-5	TRBV12-3/TRBV12-4	.	TRBD2	TGTGCCAGCACGGGGGGACACCAAGAGACCCAGTACTTC	CASTGGHQETQYF
TRBJ2-7	TRBV6-5	.	TRBD2	TGTGCCAGCAGTATCGGTGGGAGGGGATCCTACGAGCAGTACTTC	CASSIGGRGSYEQYF
TRBJ1-2	TRBV19	.	.	.	CASSILARARVDYGYTF
TRBJ1-1	TRBV7-8	.	.	TGTGCCAGCAGCCTCGGACAGCACACTGAAGCTTTCTTT	CASSLGQHTEAFF
TRBJ2-5	TRBV28	.	TRBD2	TGTGCCAGCAGTTTTTGGTATGCTAGCGGGTCGGGTGAGACCCAGTACTTC	CASSFWYASGSGETQYF
TRBJ2-3	TRBV19	once	TRBD2	TGTGCCAGTAGTCTGGGAGGGTATGAAACAGATACGCAGTATTTT	CASSLGGYETDTQYF
TRBJ2-7	TRBV3-1/TRBV3-2	.	TRBD1	TGTGCCAGCAGCCCCACCGGGACAGGGATCTACGAGCAGTACTTC	CASSPTGTGIYEQYF
TRBJ2-3	TRBV5-1	once	TRBD1	TGCGCCAGCAGCTTGGGGGCAGGGGGCGCAGAAGATACGCAGTATTTT	CASSLGAGGAEDTQYF
TRBJ2-7	TRBV5-1	.	TRBD1	TGCGCCAGCAGCGGTGGGACAGGACCGTCCTACGAGCAGTACTTC	CASSGGTGPSYEQYF
TRBJ1-1	TRBV6-1	.	TRBD1	TGTGCCAGCAGTGAAGCGACAGGGATTCTAATGAACACTGAAGCTTTCTTT	CASSEATGILMNTEAFF
TRBJ2-7	TRBV4-1	.	TRBD1	TGCGCCAGCAGCCGACGACAGGGGGCTTACGAGCAGTACTTC	CASSRRQGAYEQYF
TRBJ2-2	TRBV7-2	few	.	TGTGCCAGCAGGCGAAGCAGGGGAGTCGCCGGGGAGCTGTTTTTT	CASRRSRGVAGELFF
TRBJ1-5	TRBV6-5	once	.	TGTGCCAGCAGTTTAGGACAGTATAGCAATCAGCCCCAGCATTTT	CASSLGQYSNQPQHF
TRBJ2-2	TRBV5-4	.	TRBD2	TGTGCCAGCAGCTCCGGACTAGCGGTTCGAACCGGGGAGCTGTTTTTT	CASSSGLAVRTGELFF
TRBJ1-2	TRBV2	once	TRBD1	TGTGCCAGCAGTGAAGACAGGGGGGTCTATGGCTACACCTTC	CASSEDRGVYGYTF
TRBJ2-5	TRBV6-5	.	TRBD2	TGTGCCAGCACCAAGTCAAGGACTAGCTGGGAGACCCAGTACTTC	CASTKSRTSWETQYF
TRBJ2-7	TRBV27	.	TRBD2	TGTGCCAGCAGAGCTAGCGGGGGGCTTTCCTACGAGCAGTACTTC	CASRASGGLSYEQYF
TRBJ2-6	TRBV19	once	TRBD1	TGTGCCAGTAGTCCTACTTGGGCACAGGGGGCAACTGGGGCCAACGTCCTGACTTTC	CASSPTWAQGATGANVLTF
TRBJ1-4	TRBV4-2	.	TRBD1	TGTGCCAGCAGCCCCAGGGGGGACACACGGGAAAAACTGTTTTTT	CASSPRGDTREKLFF
TRBJ2-1	TRBV5-1	.	TRBD2	TGCGCCAGCTCGAGAAGCGGGGGGATCAATGAGCAGTTCTTC	CASSRSGGINEQFF
TRBJ1-1	TRBV28	.	.	TGTGCCAGCACCGATTCAGTTACCCTCACTGAAGCTTTCTTT	CASTDSVTLTEAFF
TRBJ2-5	TRBV9	.	TRBD2	TGTGCCAGCAGCGTGCTAAGCGGGGCGAGAGAGACCCAGTACTTC	CASSVLSGARETQYF
TRBJ2-3	TRBV5-5	.	.	TGTGCCAGCAGCGCGGGTGGGAAAGATACGCAGTATTTT	CASSAGGKDTQYF
TRBJ2-5	TRBV5-4	.	.	TGTGCCAGCAGGTTACAGGGACCCCAAGAGACCCAGTACTTC	CASRLQGPQETQYF
TRBJ1-4	TRBV2	.	TRBD1	TGTGCCAGCAGTGCCCGGGACAGGGACGAAAAACTGTTTTTT	CASSARDRDEKLFF